Sequencing of this T cell receptor (beta chain) was carried out in a study of blood T cell repertoires in COVID-19. Background on the study: Samples of COVID-19 (acute and convalescent) were obtained from the United States, Italy and Spain. Nucleic acid was either cDNA or gDNA, and it came from T cells, B-cell-depleted T cells, or PBMCs.

V lost 6 bases and J lost 4; bases outside the gene matches: 8. This CDR3 spans 15 amino acids. Germline V CDR1 and CDR2: SGHAT, FQNNGV. In the authors' methods: Estimates of nucleated cell counts were drawn from the amplification of reference gene primers. TCRdb's copy holds only in-frame clones and misses some; the assay was immunoSEQ multiplex PCR. That table furnishes V, J and clone size, whereas the DNA furnished D and trimming. The data hold about 100,000 clones, with 65% to 90% observed a single time. The gene calls are TRBV11-2 and TRBJ2-7, with TRBD2 identical over 11 bases. The receptor was isolated from a man aged 55 to 69 with acute or convalescent COVID-19. Sequencing was carried out using peripheral blood. In DNA, the CDR3 is TGTGCCAGCAGGTTAACTAGCGGGAGAGGGTACGAGCAGTACTTC. Its translation is CASRLTSGRGYEQYF. The full variable domain, its missing parts supplied by reference TRBV11-2 and TRBJ2-7, is EAGVAQSPRYKIIEKRQSVAFWCNPISGHATLYWYQQILGQGPKLLIQFQNNGVVDDSQLPKDRFSAERLKGVDSTLKIQPAKLEDSAVYLCASRLTSGRGYEQYFGPGTRLTVT.